Listed below are T cell receptor beta chains from one sample, sequenced in a study of blood T cell repertoires in COVID-19. This table comes from immunoSEQ multiplex PCR, and its TCRdb copy is limited to in-frame clones, with some not included. The data contain about 200,000 clones, roughly 89% of them singletons. The sequenced sample was peripheral blood. Receptors were obtained from a man aged 25-45 years who had recovered from COVID-19. The CDR3 runs from the conserved cysteine through the conserved F or W. Fields, in order: V gene, J gene, clone size, D gene, CDR3 DNA, CDR3 protein. A D gene is named only where the DNA matches it firmly. Expanded clones are given a class, and other clones once, few, many or no size at all.

V gene: TRBV9
J gene: TRBJ1-3
clone size: NA
D gene: NA
CDR3 DNA: TGTGCCAGCTCTTTGGGGGGGTCTGGAAACACCATATATTTT
CDR3 protein: CASSLGGSGNTIYF

V gene: TRBV27
J gene: TRBJ2-1
clone size: NA
D gene: TRBD2
CDR3 DNA: TGTGCCAGCAGTTTGGGTCCGGGAGGCTACAATGAGCAGTTCTTC
CDR3 protein: CASSLGPGGYNEQFF

V gene: TRBV6-1
J gene: TRBJ1-1
clone size: NA
D gene: TRBD1
CDR3 DNA: TGTGCCAGCAGTGATGTGGACAGGCTGAACACTGAAGCTTTCTTT
CDR3 protein: CASSDVDRLNTEAFF

V gene: TRBV9
J gene: TRBJ2-1
clone size: once
D gene: TRBD1
CDR3 DNA: TGTGCCAGCAGCGTCGGGACAGAGGCACGCAATGAGCAGTTCTTC
CDR3 protein: CASSVGTEARNEQFF

V gene: TRBV4-2
J gene: TRBJ1-1
clone size: NA
D gene: NA
CDR3 DNA: TGTGCCAGCAGCCAAGATCTATGGAGGGAAACTACTTTCTTT
CDR3 protein: CASSQDLWRETTFF

V gene: TRBV10-1
J gene: TRBJ2-5
clone size: NA
D gene: NA
CDR3 DNA: TGCGCCAGCAGTGAGTCGGTGGGGGGCCAAGAGACCCAGTACTTC
CDR3 protein: CASSESVGGQETQYF

V gene: TRBV6-1
J gene: TRBJ1-5
clone size: NA
D gene: TRBD1
CDR3 DNA: TGTGCCAGCAGTGAAGAGACAGGGGGCGGTCAGCCCCAGCATTTT
CDR3 protein: CASSEETGGGQPQHF

V gene: TRBV19
J gene: TRBJ1-4
clone size: NA
D gene: NA
CDR3 DNA: TGTGCCAGTAGTATGCCTCCCGGCGGCAAACTGTTTTTT
CDR3 protein: CASSMPPGGKLFF

V gene: TRBV19
J gene: TRBJ1-3
clone size: NA
D gene: NA
CDR3 DNA: TGTGCCAGTAACTCAGGAGGAGGAGGCGGAAACACCATATATTTT
CDR3 protein: CASNSGGGGGNTIYF

V gene: TRBV5-1
J gene: TRBJ1-1
clone size: NA
D gene: NA
CDR3 DNA: TGCGCCAGCAGCTTCCAGGGTCAAACTGAAGCTTTCTTT
CDR3 protein: CASSFQGQTEAFF

V gene: TRBV5-1
J gene: TRBJ2-1
clone size: NA
D gene: NA
CDR3 DNA: TGCGCCAGCAGCCCGGAAGTCTGGCAGGGTGAGCAGTTCTTC
CDR3 protein: CASSPEVWQGEQFF

V gene: TRBV10-3
J gene: TRBJ2-7
clone size: NA
D gene: TRBD1
CDR3 DNA: TGTGCCATCCATTCCGACCCAAGGGACAGGGAGTACTTC
CDR3 protein: CAIHSDPRDREYF

V gene: TRBV4-1
J gene: TRBJ2-7
clone size: NA
D gene: TRBD1
CDR3 DNA: TGCGCCAGCAGCCGACCTAGCCGTCATGGAATTCTACAGGGGGTGGACGAGCAGTACTTC
CDR3 protein: CASSRPSRHGILQGVDEQYF

V gene: TRBV11-2
J gene: TRBJ2-3
clone size: NA
D gene: NA
CDR3 DNA: TGTGCCAGCAGCTTATCTGAACAGTCAGATACGCAGTATTTT
CDR3 protein: CASSLSEQSDTQYF

V gene: TRBV15
J gene: TRBJ1-6
clone size: NA
D gene: TRBD1
CDR3 DNA: TGTGCCACCAGCAGAGATGATCCCAGGGGGCTTTCACCCCTCCACTTT
CDR3 protein: CATSRDDPRGLSPLHF

V gene: TRBV6-2/TRBV6-3
J gene: TRBJ1-1
clone size: many
D gene: TRBD1
CDR3 DNA: TGTGCCAGCAGTTCGGGACAGGGGTTGGGACTCCTTGAAGCTTTCTTT
CDR3 protein: CASSSGQGLGLLEAFF

V gene: TRBV12-3/TRBV12-4
J gene: TRBJ1-4
clone size: NA
D gene: NA
CDR3 DNA: TGTGCCAGCAAGGACTGGGATGAAAAACTGTTTTTT
CDR3 protein: CASKDWDEKLFF

V gene: TRBV23-1
J gene: TRBJ2-2
clone size: few
D gene: NA
CDR3 DNA: TGCGCCAGCAGTCATTCTAAGGACACGGCCTACGGGGAGCTGTTTTTT
CDR3 protein: CASSHSKDTAYGELFF

V gene: TRBV13
J gene: TRBJ1-2
clone size: NA
D gene: NA
CDR3 DNA: TGTGCCAGCAGCCGGCGGAACTATGGCTACACCTTC
CDR3 protein: CASSRRNYGYTF

V gene: TRBV11-2
J gene: TRBJ1-2
clone size: few
D gene: NA
CDR3 DNA: TGTGCCAGCAGCCTATTCCAGGCAAACTATGGCTACACCTTC
CDR3 protein: CASSLFQANYGYTF

V gene: TRBV5-1
J gene: TRBJ1-4
clone size: NA
D gene: NA
CDR3 DNA: TGCGCCAGCAGCTTGTTGGGCTCAGGGGAAAAACTGTTTTTT
CDR3 protein: CASSLLGSGEKLFF

V gene: TRBV4-2
J gene: TRBJ2-3
clone size: NA
D gene: NA
CDR3 DNA: TGTGCCAGCAGCCAAGGAGGAATCGGTCGCACAGATACGCAGTATTTT
CDR3 protein: CASSQGGIGRTDTQYF

V gene: TRBV14
J gene: TRBJ1-1
clone size: once
D gene: TRBD1
CDR3 DNA: TGTGCCAGCAGCCAAGCGACAGGGGCAATGAACACTGAAGCTTTCTTT
CDR3 protein: CASSQATGAMNTEAFF

V gene: TRBV4-3
J gene: TRBJ1-1
clone size: few
D gene: TRBD1
CDR3 DNA: TGCGCCAGCAGCCTGCGGGACAGGTCGAACACTGAAGCTTTCTTT
CDR3 protein: CASSLRDRSNTEAFF

V gene: TRBV5-6
J gene: TRBJ1-6
clone size: NA
D gene: TRBD1
CDR3 DNA: TGTGCCAGTATGGACAGGGCAGGCTCACCCCTCCACTTT
CDR3 protein: CASMDRAGSPLHF

V gene: TRBV30
J gene: TRBJ1-6
clone size: few
D gene: NA
CDR3 DNA: TGTGCCTGGACCTTAGAGCGGTCACCCCTCCACTTT
CDR3 protein: CAWTLERSPLHF

V gene: TRBV25-1
J gene: TRBJ2-3
clone size: NA
D gene: TRBD2
CDR3 DNA: TGTGCCAGCGCGGCGGGCGGGGGGGCCTCAGATACGCAGTATTTT
CDR3 protein: CASAAGGGASDTQYF

V gene: TRBV28
J gene: TRBJ2-3
clone size: NA
D gene: NA
CDR3 DNA: TGTGCCAGCAGTTTGGGGATTAATTACGGGGCGCAGTATTTT
CDR3 protein: CASSLGINYGAQYF

V gene: TRBV19
J gene: TRBJ2-5
clone size: few
D gene: NA
CDR3 DNA: TGTGCCAGTAGTATATGGCAGCAAGAGACCCAGTACTTC
CDR3 protein: CASSIWQQETQYF

V gene: TRBV10-1
J gene: TRBJ2-1
clone size: NA
D gene: TRBD1
CDR3 DNA: TGCGCCAGCAGTGCGGACAGGGTTTATGAGCAGTTCTTC
CDR3 protein: CASSADRVYEQFF

V gene: TRBV28
J gene: TRBJ2-7
clone size: NA
D gene: NA
CDR3 DNA: TGTGCCAGCAGAGGACAGTTCGACGAGCAGTACTTC
CDR3 protein: CASRGQFDEQYF

V gene: TRBV5-1
J gene: TRBJ2-1
clone size: NA
D gene: NA
CDR3 DNA: TGCGCCAGCAGCTTCACCACTGGTAATGAGCAGTTCTTC
CDR3 protein: CASSFTTGNEQFF

V gene: TRBV9
J gene: TRBJ2-2
clone size: NA
D gene: NA
CDR3 DNA: TGTGCCAGCACCCAGGGCAACACGAACACCGGGGAGCTGTTTTTT
CDR3 protein: CASTQGNTNTGELFF

V gene: TRBV18
J gene: TRBJ2-1
clone size: NA
D gene: TRBD2
CDR3 DNA: TGTGCCAGCTCTCCCGGGGGGTACGAGCAGTTCTTC
CDR3 protein: CASSPGGYEQFF

V gene: TRBV10-2
J gene: TRBJ2-2
clone size: NA
D gene: NA
CDR3 DNA: TGCGCCAGCAGTGGACCGACAGCGAACACCGGGGAGCTGTTTTTT
CDR3 protein: CASSGPTANTGELFF

V gene: TRBV6-1
J gene: TRBJ2-7
clone size: few
D gene: NA
CDR3 DNA: TGTGCCAGCAGCAAGGAGGGCTACGAGCAGTACTTC
CDR3 protein: CASSKEGYEQYF

V gene: TRBV7-9
J gene: TRBJ2-5
clone size: NA
D gene: TRBD2
CDR3 DNA: TGTGCTGGGCTTCGGGGGGGCCAAGAGACCCAGTACTTC
CDR3 protein: CAGLRGGQETQYF

V gene: TRBV27
J gene: TRBJ1-6
clone size: NA
D gene: NA
CDR3 DNA: TGTGCCAGCAGTTTACTGAGGGCACCCCTCCACTTT
CDR3 protein: CASSLLRAPLHF

V gene: TRBV27
J gene: TRBJ2-1
clone size: NA
D gene: TRBD2
CDR3 DNA: TGTGCCAGCAGTCTTCTGACTAGCGGGGGCCCCGGGGAGCAGTTCTTC
CDR3 protein: CASSLLTSGGPGEQFF

V gene: TRBV19
J gene: TRBJ1-2
clone size: NA
D gene: NA
CDR3 DNA: TGTGCCAGTAGTATAGATGGGTCGGCACGGGGTTATAACTATGGCTACACCTTC
CDR3 protein: CASSIDGSARGYNYGYTF

V gene: TRBV25-1
J gene: TRBJ2-1
clone size: NA
D gene: NA
CDR3 DNA: TGTGCCAGCAGTGAATGGTGGGCAGTCTACAATGAGCAGTTCTTC
CDR3 protein: CASSEWWAVYNEQFF